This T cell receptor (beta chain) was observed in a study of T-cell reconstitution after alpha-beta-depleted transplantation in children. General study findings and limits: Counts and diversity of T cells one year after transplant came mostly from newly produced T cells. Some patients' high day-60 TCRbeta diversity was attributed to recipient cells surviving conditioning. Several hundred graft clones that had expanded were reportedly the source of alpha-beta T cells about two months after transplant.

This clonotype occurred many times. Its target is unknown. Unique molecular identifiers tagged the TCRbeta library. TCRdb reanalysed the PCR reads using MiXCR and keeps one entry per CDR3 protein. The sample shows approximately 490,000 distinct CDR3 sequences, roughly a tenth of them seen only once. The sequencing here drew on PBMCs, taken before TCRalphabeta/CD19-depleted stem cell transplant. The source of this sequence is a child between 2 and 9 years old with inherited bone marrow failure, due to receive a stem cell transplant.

The CDR3 loop is CASSYPRARDSTDTQYF. CDR3 nucleotide sequence: TGCGCCAGCAGCTATCCACGGGCTAGGGACTCCACGGATACGCAGTATTTT. The chain couples TRBV5-1 to TRBJ2-3, with D perhaps matching TRBD2 (6 bases). Germline values: CDR1 SGHRS, CDR2 YFSETQ. This CDR3 region has 17 residues. The V end was cut by 3 bases, the J end by 6 bases, with 23 bases between.